This T cell receptor beta chain was retrieved from a study of blood T cell repertoires in COVID-19 (dated by TCRdb to the early 2020s). Background on the whole study: Collaborator samples came from the United States, Italy and Spain and covered acute and convalescent phases of COVID-19. The prospective study material was composed of cDNA or gDNA derived from T cells, B-cell-depleted T cells, or PBMCs. The dataset comprised deeply sampled blood TCRbeta repertoires from subjects exposed to, actively infected with, or recovered from COVID-19. The repertoires were made available in a free public database intended to serve as a resource for research on the immune response to SARS-CoV-2. Samples were obtained from the ongoing ImmuneRACE study (first 160 participants) and from approximately 1,200 subjects provided by 6 global collaborators. A de-identified subject ID, COVID-19 status, age in years and sex were almost always included in the sample metadata. Where available, HLA class I and class II types were taken from metadata supplied by the sample provider and were not determined by assay-based typing.

Whole blood was collected in K2EDTA tubes by collaborating institutions according to the institutions' own protocols. For TCRbeta analysis, collaborators shipped samples in one of three forms: frozen whole blood, isolated PBMCs, or DNA extracted from either of those sample types. TCRbeta CDR3 regions were amplified from genomic DNA by means of the immunoSEQ Assay, a bias-controlled multiplex PCR. The authors processed their data as follows. The number of nucleated cells in each sample was estimated from the amplification of reference gene primers within the assay. Sequence reads were collapsed and filtered to measure the absolute abundance of every unique TCRbeta CDR3 rearrangement. For each sample, productive Simpson clonality was calculated as the square root of Simpson's diversity index across productive rearrangements. Sourced from immuneACCESS, this table was stored by TCRdb with only in-frame sequences that have V and J called. A share of the clones is absent; for the studies checked, an unresolved V gene accounts for under half, and the remainder has no known explanation. Clone size and the V and J calls come from that table; the DNA yielded D and trimming. Here the sample has roughly 77,000 clones; approximately 90% occur a single time. Together, the top ten hold approximately 4.4% of the sample.

About this clone: Its antigen has not been determined. No base-level quality is on record; no much larger clone is a single base apart.

The CDR3 runs 14 residues from the cysteine to the phenylalanine. The retained sequence is limited to the CDR3, 42 bases, with the frame set at the first base. V gives up 0 bases and J gives up 1 base, and the segment between their germline ends measures 7 bases. According to the germline V gene (reference sequence), CDR1 reads PRHDT and CDR2 reads FYEKMQ. Points the paper makes about the study in general: The amount of clinical and demographic metadata varied by source and participant and was provided uncurated.

The receptor's source is a man in his forties or fifties with active COVID-19. Material for sequencing was peripheral blood. The chain was built from TRBV13 and TRBJ2-7; the D gene is unclear. The CDR3 corresponds to CASSLGQISYEQYF. The sequence in DNA is TGTGCCAGCAGCTTAGGGCAGATTTCCTACGAGCAGTACTTC.